Below are 13 T cell receptor beta chains sequenced from a single sample in a study of identical twins. One entry per CDR3 protein, called by TCRdb with MiXCR from the 5' RACE reads. The data hold 500,000 to 550,000 distinct CDR3 sequences, with 20% to 25% observed a single time. The same sample was also studied in work on T cells expressing NK-cell markers.

Sequencing was carried out using CD4+ T cells sorted from blood. These receptors came from a woman under 30 in good health.

This chain uses TRBV2 with TRBJ2-4, with 10 positions matching TRBD2. The CDR3 runs 14 residues. Germline V gene data show CDR1 as SNHLY and CDR2 as FYNNEI. V lost 7 bases, J lost 7 bases, and 7 bases stayed unmatched. DNA for the CDR3: TGTGCCAGCACCCAATCGGGACTAGCGAACATTCAGTACTTC. It codes for CASTQSGLANIQYF. Supplemented by reference TRBV2 and TRBJ2-4, the full variable domain reads EPEVTQTPSHQVTQMGQEVILRCVPISNHLYFYWYRQILGQKVEFLVSFYNNEISEKSEIFDDQFSVERPDGSNFTLKIRSTKLEDSAMYFCASTQSGLANIQYFGAGTRLSVL.

This clonotype was counted only a few times. V usage is TRBV12-3 or TRBV12-4 and J usage is TRBJ2-2, with 8 nucleotides matching TRBD2. The CDR3 covers 14 residues. After removal of 5 bases from V and 3 bases from J, the junction contained 2 bases not matched to a gene. The CDR3 reads CASSRGGYTGELFF. The DNA of the CDR3 is TGTGCCAGCAGTCGCGGGGGGTACACCGGGGAGCTGTTTTTT.

This clonotype was detected only a few times. The chain uses TRBV10-3 and TRBJ2-7; D may be TRBD1 or TRBD2 (5 bases each). The germline gives CDR1 ENHRY, CDR2 SYGVKD. The V end was cut by 3 bases, the J end by 2 bases, with 20 bases between. CDR3 length: 17 amino acids. CDR3 DNA: TGTGCCATCAGTGATCCCGCCTTTTCCGGGACCACCTACGAGCAGTACTTC. Amino acids: CAISDPAFSGTTYEQYF.

J is TRBJ2-3 and V is TRBV5-4, with unresolved D. The CDR3 is 16 residues long. CDR1 SGHNT and CDR2 YYREEE come from the germline V gene (reference sequence). V lost 0 bases and J lost 0, with 11 bases in between. CDR3: CASSLGLDQSTDTQYF. For the CDR3, the DNA is TGTGCCAGCAGCTTGGGGCTGGACCAGAGCACAGATACGCAGTATTTT.

The V and J genes are TRBV20-1 and TRBJ2-7; D possibly uses TRBD1 or TRBD2 (5 bases each). The V end was cut by 2 bases, the J end by 0 bases, with 11 bases between. CDR1 and CDR2 (germline): DFQATT, SNEGSKA (reference sequence). The CDR3 consists of 14 residues. In nucleotides, the CDR3 is TGCAGTGCTAGACGGGACGCCAGCTCCTACGAGCAGTACTTC. This translates into CSARRDASSYEQYF.

The rearrangement links TRBV6-5 to TRBJ2-7, with TRBD2 as a possible D gene (5 bases). Germline V gives CDR1 MNHEY, CDR2 SVGAGI. The CDR3 loop spans 12 amino acids. Trimming took off 2 bases at V and 10 bases at J, with 12 bases between the two ends. As DNA, the CDR3 is TGTGCCAGCAGTTACGATGAAGGGAGACAGTACTTC. It yields the protein CASSYDEGRQYF.

J is TRBJ2-3 and V is TRBV9; no reliable D call. Trimming pared 4 bases from V and 2 bases from J, leaving 5 bases between. The CDR3 length is 12 residues. CDR1 is SGDLS and CDR2 is YYNGEE in the germline V gene. The CDR3 nucleotides read TGTGCCAGCAGCATGGACACAGATACGCAGTATTTT. Amino acids: CASSMDTDTQYF. The full variable domain, rest sourced from reference TRBV9 and TRBJ2-3, is DSGVTQTPKHLITATGQRVTLRCSPRSGDLSVYWYQQSLDQGLQFLIQYYNGEERAKGNILERFSAQQFPDLHSELNLSSLELGDSALYFCASSMDTDTQYFGPGTRLTVL.

This clonotype was counted at least ten times. The rearrangement uses TRBV29-1 and TRBJ2-3; D may be TRBD1 or TRBD2 (5 bases each). The V end lost 4 bases, the J end lost 3 bases, and 17 bases lay between the germline ends. There are 15 residues in the CDR3. CDR1 SQVTM and CDR2 ANQGSEA come from the germline V gene. The CDR3 bases are TGCAGCGTTGCGGTCGGGACGGACTCGACAGATACGCAGTATTTT. Amino acid sequence: CSVAVGTDSTDTQYF.

The chain links TRBV7-3 to TRBJ2-3, with 8 bases identical to TRBD2. The V segment lost 3 bases and the J segment 5 bases; nucleotides outside the gene matches: 7. This CDR3 has 15 amino acids. CDR1 is SGHTA and CDR2 is FQGTGA in the germline V gene. The CDR3 is CASSFTSGGGDTQYF. CDR3 DNA: TGTGCCAGCAGCTTCACTAGCGGCGGTGGAGATACGCAGTATTTT.

The chain joins TRBV20-1 to TRBJ2-1; 10 nucleotides align to TRBD2. The V gene end was trimmed by 4 bases and the J gene end by 4 bases; junction bases not matched to a gene: 10. This CDR3 spans 16 amino acids. The germline V gene encodes CDR1 DFQATT and CDR2 SNEGSKA (reference sequence). The chain's CDR3 is CSANHPRTSGYNEQFF. CDR3 bases: TGCAGTGCTAATCATCCGAGGACTAGCGGTTACAATGAGCAGTTCTTC.

This clonotype was observed a few times. The chain links TRBV20-1 to TRBJ1-5; 7 positions match TRBD1. CDR1 and CDR2 (germline): DFQATT, SNEGSKA (reference sequence). V was clipped by 5 bases and J by 3 bases; unmatched bases: 7. The CDR3 is 14 amino acids. The CDR3 sequence is CSAVRGQLNQPQHF. CDR3 nucleotide sequence: TGCAGTGCTGTAAGGGGACAGCTCAATCAGCCCCAGCATTTT.

The chain recombines TRBV20-1 with TRBJ1-1; TRBD1 aligns across 8 bases. The CDR3 contains 14 residues. V was pared by 2 bases and J by 4 bases, with 6 bases of the junction left unmatched. The germline V gene encodes CDR1 DFQATT and CDR2 SNEGSKA (reference sequence). In DNA, the CDR3 is TGCAGTGCTAGAAAGACAGGGGCGGGCACTGAAGCTTTCTTT. It translates to CSARKTGAGTEAFF.

This clonotype was detected a few times. The V and J genes are TRBV6-1 and TRBJ2-1, with TRBD1 matching 11 bases. The CDR3 loop spans 16 amino acids. V was clipped by 5 bases and J by 2 bases; unmatched bases: 5. Looked up from germline, CDR1 is MNHNS and CDR2 is SASEGT. The CDR3 spells CASSIGQGATYNEQFF. The CDR3 DNA sequence: TGTGCCAGCAGTATAGGACAGGGGGCAACCTACAATGAGCAGTTCTTC.